Listed below are T cell receptor beta chains from one sample, sequenced in a study of T cell changes during pregnancy in multiple sclerosis. Clones were read by immunoSEQ multiplex PCR, and TCRdb kept only the in-frame ones, dropping some. In the table there are fewer than 60,000 clones, 95% of which are singletons. The sample consisted of CD8+ T cells from peripheral blood mononuclear cells, taken in the first trimester of pregnancy. Receptors originate from a female donor with multiple sclerosis, enrolled in a pregnancy study. The CDR3 runs from the conserved cysteine through the conserved F or W. The D gene is left open where the match is weak.

J gene: TRBJ1-1
D gene: .
V gene: TRBV19
CDR3 protein: CASSPTGGGYTEAFF

J gene: TRBJ2-1
D gene: TRBD2
V gene: TRBV7-9
CDR3 protein: CASSLGGLAGVIEQFF

J gene: TRBJ2-7
D gene: TRBD1
V gene: TRBV2
CDR3 protein: CASPQGQGDEQYF

J gene: TRBJ1-5
D gene: TRBD1
V gene: TRBV7-9
CDR3 protein: CASSSGQADRRDQPQHF

J gene: TRBJ2-3
D gene: .
V gene: TRBV29-1
CDR3 protein: CSVPQDTSTDTQYF

J gene: TRBJ2-1
D gene: TRBD2
V gene: TRBV9
CDR3 protein: CASSPGPSGSHEQFF

J gene: TRBJ1-1
D gene: .
V gene: TRBV19
CDR3 protein: CASSSGGTEAFF

J gene: TRBJ2-5
D gene: TRBD1
V gene: TRBV7-2
CDR3 protein: CASSSSPDRESWETQYF

J gene: TRBJ2-7
D gene: TRBD2
V gene: TRBV27
CDR3 protein: CASSLTGGTYEQYF

J gene: TRBJ1-1
D gene: TRBD1
V gene: TRBV30
CDR3 protein: CAWSRTGATEAFF

J gene: TRBJ1-1
D gene: .
V gene: TRBV19
CDR3 protein: CATRAGSATEAFF

J gene: TRBJ2-1
D gene: TRBD2
V gene: TRBV11-2
CDR3 protein: CASSLAPGLAEYNEQFF

J gene: TRBJ2-5
D gene: .
V gene: TRBV6-5
CDR3 protein: CASSYARDSETQYF

J gene: TRBJ2-1
D gene: TRBD1
V gene: TRBV28
CDR3 protein: CASSSQGQGEVSEQFF

J gene: TRBJ2-7
D gene: TRBD1
V gene: TRBV28
CDR3 protein: CASSLGQGVDEQYF

J gene: TRBJ2-3
D gene: TRBD2
V gene: TRBV5-1
CDR3 protein: CASSSEREGTDTQYF

J gene: TRBJ2-1
D gene: TRBD1
V gene: TRBV5-1
CDR3 protein: CASSIRQGANEQFF

J gene: TRBJ2-7
D gene: .
V gene: TRBV28
CDR3 protein: CASSLYGGDYEQYF

J gene: TRBJ2-1
D gene: TRBD2
V gene: TRBV10-1
CDR3 protein: CASSESGSGGGNEQFF

J gene: TRBJ1-2
D gene: TRBD1
V gene: TRBV4-2
CDR3 protein: CASSQVTGSDGYTF

J gene: TRBJ2-1
D gene: .
V gene: TRBV5-8
CDR3 protein: CASRGGAYYNEQFF

J gene: TRBJ1-2
D gene: TRBD1
V gene: TRBV2
CDR3 protein: CASEPDRNYGYTF

J gene: TRBJ2-7
D gene: TRBD1
V gene: TRBV28
CDR3 protein: CASSLGDRTYEQYF

J gene: TRBJ1-1
D gene: TRBD1
V gene: TRBV13
CDR3 protein: CASSSQRTGNTQAFF

J gene: TRBJ2-3
D gene: TRBD1
V gene: TRBV27
CDR3 protein: CASSSYLGQGAPDTQYF

J gene: TRBJ2-2
D gene: TRBD2
V gene: TRBV5-1
CDR3 protein: CASSWSESGGNTGELFF

J gene: TRBJ2-3
D gene: TRBD2
V gene: TRBV5-6
CDR3 protein: CASSSYLAGTDTQYF

J gene: TRBJ2-7
D gene: .
V gene: TRBV7-9
CDR3 protein: CASSSATYEQYF

J gene: TRBJ2-7
D gene: TRBD1
V gene: TRBV6-6
CDR3 protein: CASSYSPRGRAYEQYF

J gene: TRBJ2-2
D gene: .
V gene: TRBV27
CDR3 protein: CASSPPTPYSGELFF